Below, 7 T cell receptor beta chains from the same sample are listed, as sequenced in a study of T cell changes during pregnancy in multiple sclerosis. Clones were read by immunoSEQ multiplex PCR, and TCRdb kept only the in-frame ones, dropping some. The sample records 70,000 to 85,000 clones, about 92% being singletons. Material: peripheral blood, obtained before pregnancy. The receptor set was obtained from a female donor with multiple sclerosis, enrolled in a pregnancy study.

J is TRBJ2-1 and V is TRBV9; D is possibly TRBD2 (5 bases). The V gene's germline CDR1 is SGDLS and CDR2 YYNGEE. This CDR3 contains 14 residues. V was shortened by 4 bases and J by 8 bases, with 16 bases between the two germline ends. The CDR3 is CASSPSGSSDEQFF. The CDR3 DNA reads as TGTGCCAGCAGCCCCAGTGGGAGCAGCGATGAGCAGTTCTTC.

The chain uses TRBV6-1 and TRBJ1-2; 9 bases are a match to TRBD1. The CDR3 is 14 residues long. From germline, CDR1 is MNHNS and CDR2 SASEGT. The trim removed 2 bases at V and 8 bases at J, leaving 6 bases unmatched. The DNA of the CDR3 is TGTGCCAGCAGTGAAACAGGGGGCGTCGAGGGCTACACCTTC. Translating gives CASSETGGVEGYTF.

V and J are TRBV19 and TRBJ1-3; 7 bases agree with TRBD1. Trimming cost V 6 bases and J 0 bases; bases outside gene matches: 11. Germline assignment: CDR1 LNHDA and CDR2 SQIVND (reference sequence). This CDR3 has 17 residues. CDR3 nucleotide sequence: TGTGCCAGTAGCCTACAGGGGCGGGTGTTCTCTGGAAACACCATATATTTT. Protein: CASSLQGRVFSGNTIYF.

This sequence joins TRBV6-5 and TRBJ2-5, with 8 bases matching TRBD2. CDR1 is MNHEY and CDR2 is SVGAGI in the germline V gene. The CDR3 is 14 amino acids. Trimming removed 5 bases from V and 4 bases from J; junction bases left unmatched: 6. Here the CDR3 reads CASSPGGGGETQYF. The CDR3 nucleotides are TGTGCCAGCAGTCCCGGGGGGGGAGGAGAGACCCAGTACTTC.

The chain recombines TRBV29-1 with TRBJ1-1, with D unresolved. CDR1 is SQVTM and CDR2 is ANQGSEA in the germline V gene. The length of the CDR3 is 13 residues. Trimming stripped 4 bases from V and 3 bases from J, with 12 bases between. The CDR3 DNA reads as TGCAGCGTTGGGTTAGGACTCTACACTGAAGCTTTCTTT. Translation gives CSVGLGLYTEAFF.

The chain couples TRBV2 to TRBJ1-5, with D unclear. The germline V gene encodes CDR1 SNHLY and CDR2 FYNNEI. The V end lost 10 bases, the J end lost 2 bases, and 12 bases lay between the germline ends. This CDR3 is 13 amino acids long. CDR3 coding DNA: TGTGCCACCTCCTCCGGGGGCAATCAGCCCCAGCATTTT. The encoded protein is CATSSGGNQPQHF.

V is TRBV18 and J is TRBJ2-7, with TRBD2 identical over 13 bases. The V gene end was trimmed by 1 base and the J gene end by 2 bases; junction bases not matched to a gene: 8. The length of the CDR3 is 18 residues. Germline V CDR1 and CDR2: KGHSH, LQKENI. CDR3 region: CASSPLFTSGGETYEQYF. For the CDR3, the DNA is TGTGCCAGCTCACCACTTTTTACTAGCGGGGGGGAAACCTACGAGCAGTACTTC.